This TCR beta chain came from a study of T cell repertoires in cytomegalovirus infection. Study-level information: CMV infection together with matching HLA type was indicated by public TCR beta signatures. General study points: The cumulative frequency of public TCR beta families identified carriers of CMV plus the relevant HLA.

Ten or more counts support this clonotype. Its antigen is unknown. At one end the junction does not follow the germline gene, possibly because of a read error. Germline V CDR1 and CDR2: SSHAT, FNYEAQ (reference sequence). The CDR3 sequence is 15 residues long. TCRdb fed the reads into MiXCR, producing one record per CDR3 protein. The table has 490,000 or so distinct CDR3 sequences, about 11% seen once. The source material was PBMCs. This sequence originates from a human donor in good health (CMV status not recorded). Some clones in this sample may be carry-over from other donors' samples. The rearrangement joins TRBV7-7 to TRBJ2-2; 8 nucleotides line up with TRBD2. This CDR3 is CASSLREGLTGELFF. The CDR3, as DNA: TGTGCTAGCAGCTTACGGGAGGGTTTAACCGGGGAGCTGTTTTTT.